This T cell receptor beta chain was documented in a study of cytomegalovirus exposure and HLA in healthy donors. Primers for the PCR totalled 60 Vbeta and 13 Jbeta. Produced via immunoSEQ multiplex PCR; TCRdb's table is partial and in-frame only. In the table there are 200,000 to 250,000 clones, about 78% of which are singletons. The V end was cut by 0 bases, the J end by 2 bases, with 16 bases between. The CDR3 has 17 amino acids. Germline assignment: CDR1 MNHEY and CDR2 SMNVEV (reference sequence). Study outcomes and limitations: Later work associated fewer than 20,000 TCR beta sequences with HLA alleles at 0.05 false discovery rate.

Note on this clone: Its antigen is still unknown.

The source of this sequence is a woman between 25 and 40 years old in good health and CMV-seronegative. The chain recombines TRBV27 with TRBJ1-2; D is undetermined. The sample consisted of PBMCs. CDR3 coding DNA: TGTGCCAGCAGTTTATCTTCCGTCCCCACAGCAAACTATGGCTACACCTTC. It translates to CASSLSSVPTANYGYTF.